A selection of T cell receptor beta chains follows, all from one sample in a study of T-cell memory formation after mild COVID-19. One entry per CDR3 protein, called by TCRdb with MiXCR from the 5' RACE reads. This table has 190,000 or so distinct CDR3 sequences, 20% to 25% appearing once. Sample: PBMCs or a T cell subset sorted from them (not recorded which). The receptors shown here come from an adult woman who had mild COVID-19 (a few samples of this study predate the infection). Cell type and time point are not known. The CDR3 runs from the conserved cysteine through the conserved F or W. Fields, in order: CDR3 protein, CDR3 DNA, J gene, V gene, clone size, CDR3 length, D gene. D genes are given only for firm matches. Size tells how often a clone was seen (once, few, many) or the class of an expanded clone, and some rows leave it out.

CDR3 protein: CASSTGTTRAYNSPLHF; CDR3 DNA: TGTGCCAGCAGCACCGGGACGACGAGGGCATATAATTCACCCCTCCACTTT; J gene: TRBJ1-6; V gene: TRBV6-5; clone size: NA; CDR3 length: 17; D gene: NA
CDR3 protein: CASRPDGATGELFF; CDR3 DNA: TGTGCCAGCAGGCCCGACGGAGCCACCGGGGAGCTGTTTTTT; J gene: TRBJ2-2; V gene: TRBV12-3/TRBV12-4; clone size: NA; CDR3 length: 14; D gene: NA
CDR3 protein: CASSLAGIQETQYF; CDR3 DNA: TGTGCCAGCAGTCTAGCGGGGATCCAAGAGACCCAGTACTTC; J gene: TRBJ2-5; V gene: TRBV7-9; clone size: NA; CDR3 length: 14; D gene: TRBD2
CDR3 protein: CASSYEGSAFF; CDR3 DNA: TGTGCCAGCAGCTACGAGGGTTCGGCTTTCTTT; J gene: TRBJ1-1; V gene: TRBV7-9; clone size: NA; CDR3 length: 11; D gene: NA
CDR3 protein: CASGETGTAEINEQYF; CDR3 DNA: TGTGCCAGCGGAGAAACAGGGACCGCAGAAATTAACGAGCAGTACTTC; J gene: TRBJ2-7; V gene: TRBV6-2/TRBV6-3; clone size: few; CDR3 length: 16; D gene: NA
CDR3 protein: CASSPSGRTDTQYF; CDR3 DNA: TGTGCCAGCAGCCCTAGCGGGAGAACAGATACGCAGTATTTT; J gene: TRBJ2-3; V gene: TRBV4-2; clone size: NA; CDR3 length: 14; D gene: TRBD2
CDR3 protein: CSVAGTALPNNEQFF; CDR3 DNA: TGCAGCGTTGCTGGGACCGCCCTGCCGAACAATGAGCAGTTCTTC; J gene: TRBJ2-1; V gene: TRBV29-1; clone size: NA; CDR3 length: 15; D gene: NA
CDR3 protein: CASRPWAGEGEEAFF; CDR3 DNA: TGCGCCAGCAGGCCCTGGGCAGGGGAAGGAGAGGAAGCTTTCTTT; J gene: TRBJ1-1; V gene: TRBV5-1; clone size: NA; CDR3 length: 15; D gene: NA
CDR3 protein: CASSLKNGQLNTEAFF; CDR3 DNA: TGCGCCAGCAGCTTGAAGAACGGGCAGCTGAACACTGAAGCTTTCTTT; J gene: TRBJ1-1; V gene: TRBV5-1; clone size: NA; CDR3 length: 16; D gene: NA
CDR3 protein: CASVQIGEGGGNEQFF; CDR3 DNA: TGTGCCAGCGTCCAGATAGGAGAGGGGGGTGGTAATGAGCAGTTCTTC; J gene: TRBJ2-1; V gene: TRBV6-1; clone size: once; CDR3 length: 16; D gene: NA
CDR3 protein: CASSVDGAGDYEQYF; CDR3 DNA: TGTGCCAGCAGCGTAGACGGTGCGGGGGACTACGAGCAGTACTTC; J gene: TRBJ2-7; V gene: TRBV9; clone size: once; CDR3 length: 15; D gene: TRBD2
CDR3 protein: CASSLRVGGSYEQYF; CDR3 DNA: TGCGCCAGCAGCTTGAGGGTGGGAGGATCCTACGAGCAGTACTTC; J gene: TRBJ2-7; V gene: TRBV5-1; clone size: few; CDR3 length: 15; D gene: NA
CDR3 protein: CASSLGHLYEQYF; CDR3 DNA: TGTGCCAGCAGCCTTGGACACCTCTACGAGCAGTACTTC; J gene: TRBJ2-7; V gene: TRBV5-6; clone size: few; CDR3 length: 13; D gene: NA
CDR3 protein: CATSPGLNYNEQFF; CDR3 DNA: TGTGCCACCAGTCCCGGACTGAACTACAATGAGCAGTTCTTC; J gene: TRBJ2-1; V gene: TRBV24-1; clone size: NA; CDR3 length: 14; D gene: NA
CDR3 protein: CASSLPSGVNEQFF; CDR3 DNA: TGCGCCAGCAGCTTGCCTAGCGGGGTAAATGAGCAGTTCTTC; J gene: TRBJ2-1; V gene: TRBV5-1; clone size: NA; CDR3 length: 14; D gene: TRBD2
CDR3 protein: CASSEGQGGNYGYTF; CDR3 DNA: TGTGCCAGCAGTGAAGGACAGGGGGGGAACTATGGCTACACCTTC; J gene: TRBJ1-2; V gene: TRBV6-1; clone size: many; CDR3 length: 15; D gene: TRBD1
CDR3 protein: CASRNALTYEQYF; CDR3 DNA: TGTGCCAGCAGGAACGCGCTCACCTACGAGCAGTACTTC; J gene: TRBJ2-7; V gene: TRBV27; clone size: NA; CDR3 length: 13; D gene: NA
CDR3 protein: CASSQGRAVVEKLFF; CDR3 DNA: TGCGCCAGCAGCCAGGGTCGGGCAGTTGTCGAAAAACTGTTTTTT; J gene: TRBJ1-4; V gene: TRBV4-1; clone size: NA; CDR3 length: 15; D gene: NA
CDR3 protein: CAAAGRYNSPLHF; CDR3 DNA: TGTGCCGCTGCCGGTCGTTATAATTCACCCCTCCACTTT; J gene: TRBJ1-6; V gene: TRBV28; clone size: few; CDR3 length: 13; D gene: NA
CDR3 protein: CASRMGTGAYNEQFF; CDR3 DNA: TGTGCCAGCAGAATGGGGACAGGGGCATACAATGAGCAGTTCTTC; J gene: TRBJ2-1; V gene: TRBV5-5; clone size: NA; CDR3 length: 15; D gene: TRBD1
CDR3 protein: CSARPGQDYNEQFF; CDR3 DNA: TGCAGTGCCCGCCCGGGACAGGACTACAATGAGCAGTTCTTC; J gene: TRBJ2-1; V gene: TRBV20-1; clone size: few; CDR3 length: 14; D gene: TRBD1
CDR3 protein: CASSGTFAEAFF; CDR3 DNA: TGTGCCAGCAGTGGGACATTCGCTGAAGCTTTCTTT; J gene: TRBJ1-1; V gene: TRBV2; clone size: once; CDR3 length: 12; D gene: NA
CDR3 protein: CASSRLAGDTSTDTQYF; CDR3 DNA: TGTGCCAGCAGCCGACTAGCGGGCGACACGAGCACAGATACGCAGTATTTT; J gene: TRBJ2-3; V gene: TRBV6-5; clone size: few; CDR3 length: 17; D gene: TRBD2
CDR3 protein: CASSSGEGLNEQFF; CDR3 DNA: TGTGCCAGCAGTTCGGGGGAGGGCCTAAATGAGCAGTTCTTC; J gene: TRBJ2-1; V gene: TRBV27; clone size: few; CDR3 length: 14; D gene: TRBD2
CDR3 protein: CASSQLTFPGIRRRRGYTF; CDR3 DNA: TGCGCCAGCAGTCAACTAACATTCCCTGGAATCCGGAGGAGGCGCGGCTACACCTTC; J gene: TRBJ1-2; V gene: TRBV23-1; clone size: NA; CDR3 length: 19; D gene: NA
CDR3 protein: CASGEGGTYNEQFF; CDR3 DNA: TGCGCCAGTGGCGAAGGGGGTACCTACAATGAGCAGTTCTTC; J gene: TRBJ2-1; V gene: TRBV4-1; clone size: NA; CDR3 length: 14; D gene: NA
CDR3 protein: CATSSHSRALDEKLFF; CDR3 DNA: TGTGCCACCAGTTCCCATAGCCGGGCCCTGGATGAAAAACTGTTTTTT; J gene: TRBJ1-4; V gene: TRBV24-1; clone size: many; CDR3 length: 16; D gene: NA
CDR3 protein: CASSQVGQSHEQYF; CDR3 DNA: TGCGCCAGCAGCCAAGTGGGACAGAGCCACGAGCAGTACTTC; J gene: TRBJ2-7; V gene: TRBV4-1; clone size: NA; CDR3 length: 14; D gene: TRBD1
CDR3 protein: CASSPLNEQFF; CDR3 DNA: TGTGCCAGCAGTCCGCTCAATGAGCAGTTCTTC; J gene: TRBJ2-1; V gene: TRBV12-3/TRBV12-4; clone size: few; CDR3 length: 11; D gene: NA
CDR3 protein: CASSYSTRGWNTEAFF; CDR3 DNA: TGTGCCAGCAGTTACTCGACGAGGGGCTGGAACACTGAAGCTTTCTTT; J gene: TRBJ1-1; V gene: TRBV6-5; clone size: once; CDR3 length: 16; D gene: NA
CDR3 protein: CATSPRFRGNEQFF; CDR3 DNA: TGTGCCACCAGCCCCCGTTTTAGGGGCAATGAGCAGTTCTTC; J gene: TRBJ2-1; V gene: TRBV24-1; clone size: NA; CDR3 length: 14; D gene: NA
CDR3 protein: CASSFALRGQPQHF; CDR3 DNA: TGTGCCAGCAGTTTCGCCCTTAGGGGCCAGCCCCAGCATTTT; J gene: TRBJ1-5; V gene: TRBV27; clone size: NA; CDR3 length: 14; D gene: NA
CDR3 protein: CASWVMGGTEAFF; CDR3 DNA: TGTGCCAGCTGGGTCATGGGGGGCACTGAAGCTTTCTTT; J gene: TRBJ1-1; V gene: TRBV27; clone size: few; CDR3 length: 13; D gene: NA
CDR3 protein: CASSKKIPKRSRTYEQYF; CDR3 DNA: TGTGCCAGCAGCAAAAAAATCCCCAAGCGGAGCAGAACCTACGAGCAGTACTTC; J gene: TRBJ2-7; V gene: TRBV21-1; clone size: NA; CDR3 length: 18; D gene: NA
CDR3 protein: CASSSTGTGNPYEQYF; CDR3 DNA: TGTGCCAGCAGCTCAACCGGGACAGGGAACCCCTACGAGCAGTACTTC; J gene: TRBJ2-7; V gene: TRBV13; clone size: NA; CDR3 length: 16; D gene: TRBD1
CDR3 protein: CASSLVSGGYGYTF; CDR3 DNA: TGTGCCAGCAGCTTAGTTTCAGGGGGATATGGCTACACCTTC; J gene: TRBJ1-2; V gene: TRBV7-9; clone size: few; CDR3 length: 14; D gene: TRBD1
CDR3 protein: CASSKTGELYSNQPQHF; CDR3 DNA: TGTGCCAGCAGCAAAACCGGAGAGTTGTATAGCAATCAGCCCCAGCATTTT; J gene: TRBJ1-5; V gene: TRBV21-1; clone size: NA; CDR3 length: 17; D gene: NA
CDR3 protein: CATSKTGTGGYNEQFF; CDR3 DNA: TGTGCCACCAGTAAAACCGGGACAGGGGGATACAATGAGCAGTTCTTC; J gene: TRBJ2-1; V gene: TRBV24-1; clone size: NA; CDR3 length: 16; D gene: TRBD1
CDR3 protein: CASNPDLHQPQHF; CDR3 DNA: TGTGCCAGTAATCCGGATCTCCATCAGCCCCAGCATTTT; J gene: TRBJ1-5; V gene: TRBV19; clone size: few; CDR3 length: 13; D gene: NA
CDR3 protein: CASSPGLPGNEQFF; CDR3 DNA: TGTGCCAGCAGCCCGGGACTTCCTGGCAATGAGCAGTTCTTC; J gene: TRBJ2-1; V gene: TRBV7-3; clone size: few; CDR3 length: 14; D gene: NA
CDR3 protein: CASSYGTRGETQYF; CDR3 DNA: TGTGCCAGCAGCTACGGGACGCGGGGGGAGACCCAGTACTTC; J gene: TRBJ2-5; V gene: TRBV5-6; clone size: many; CDR3 length: 14; D gene: TRBD2
CDR3 protein: CASTLPPSGPTDTQYF; CDR3 DNA: TGTGCCAGCACCCTGCCCCCTAGCGGGCCAACAGATACGCAGTATTTT; J gene: TRBJ2-3; V gene: TRBV5-5; clone size: NA; CDR3 length: 16; D gene: TRBD2
CDR3 protein: CASSLTKGQRNYGYTF; CDR3 DNA: TGTGCCAGCAGCTTAACGAAGGGACAGAGAAACTATGGCTACACCTTC; J gene: TRBJ1-2; V gene: TRBV7-3; clone size: many; CDR3 length: 16; D gene: TRBD1
CDR3 protein: CSVEDTGSAGYTF; CDR3 DNA: TGCAGCGTTGAGGACACTGGCAGCGCTGGCTACACCTTC; J gene: TRBJ1-2; V gene: TRBV29-1; clone size: NA; CDR3 length: 13; D gene: NA
CDR3 protein: CASSNRDTGLPSSYNEQFF; CDR3 DNA: TGTGCCAGCAGCAACCGGGACACGGGACTACCGAGCTCCTACAATGAGCAGTTCTTC; J gene: TRBJ2-1; V gene: TRBV7-6; clone size: once; CDR3 length: 19; D gene: NA
CDR3 protein: CASSLMANYGYTF; CDR3 DNA: TGTGCCAGCAGTTTAATGGCTAACTATGGCTACACCTTC; J gene: TRBJ1-2; V gene: TRBV27; clone size: NA; CDR3 length: 13; D gene: NA
CDR3 protein: CAWSVRGHEQFF; CDR3 DNA: TGTGCCTGGAGTGTGCGGGGCCATGAGCAGTTCTTC; J gene: TRBJ2-1; V gene: TRBV30; clone size: few; CDR3 length: 12; D gene: NA
CDR3 protein: CASSPGMGLAGTVSTDTQYF; CDR3 DNA: TGTGCCAGCAGCCCAGGGATGGGACTAGCGGGGACCGTTAGCACAGATACGCAGTATTTT; J gene: TRBJ2-3; V gene: TRBV7-3; clone size: NA; CDR3 length: 20; D gene: TRBD2
CDR3 protein: CASSYGQRSYEQYF; CDR3 DNA: TGTGCCAGCAGTTACGGACAGAGATCCTACGAGCAGTACTTC; J gene: TRBJ2-7; V gene: TRBV6-5; clone size: NA; CDR3 length: 14; D gene: NA
CDR3 protein: CASSLTGQGSYNEQFF; CDR3 DNA: TGCGCCAGCAGCCTTACGGGACAGGGCTCTTACAATGAGCAGTTCTTC; J gene: TRBJ2-1; V gene: TRBV5-1; clone size: many; CDR3 length: 16; D gene: TRBD1
CDR3 protein: CASSLGQTNTEAFF; CDR3 DNA: TGCGCCAGCAGCCTCGGACAGACGAACACTGAAGCTTTCTTT; J gene: TRBJ1-1; V gene: TRBV5-1; clone size: NA; CDR3 length: 14; D gene: NA
CDR3 protein: CASSYARAGGSNEQFF; CDR3 DNA: TGTGCCAGCAGTTACGCGCGAGCGGGGGGGTCGAATGAGCAGTTCTTC; J gene: TRBJ2-1; V gene: TRBV6-5; clone size: few; CDR3 length: 16; D gene: TRBD2
CDR3 protein: CAIEGLAVGELFF; CDR3 DNA: TGTGCCATCGAGGGACTTGCTGTCGGGGAGCTGTTTTTT; J gene: TRBJ2-2; V gene: TRBV19; clone size: NA; CDR3 length: 13; D gene: NA
CDR3 protein: CATSHREGGYTF; CDR3 DNA: TGTGCCACCAGTCACAGAGAGGGGGGCTACACCTTC; J gene: TRBJ1-2; V gene: TRBV24-1; clone size: NA; CDR3 length: 12; D gene: NA
CDR3 protein: CASSNEEGRRAFF; CDR3 DNA: TGTGCCAGCAGCAACGAGGAGGGAAGGCGAGCTTTCTTT; J gene: TRBJ1-1; V gene: TRBV21-1; clone size: few; CDR3 length: 13; D gene: NA
CDR3 protein: CASSFGRGYEQFF; CDR3 DNA: TGTGCCAGCAGCTTTGGCAGAGGGTATGAGCAGTTCTTC; J gene: TRBJ2-1; V gene: TRBV7-3; clone size: few; CDR3 length: 13; D gene: NA
CDR3 protein: CASSHSDRGLQETQYF; CDR3 DNA: TGCGCCAGCAGCCACTCGGACAGGGGTTTGCAAGAGACCCAGTACTTC; J gene: TRBJ2-5; V gene: TRBV4-3; clone size: NA; CDR3 length: 16; D gene: TRBD1
CDR3 protein: CSARTMSSYEQYF; CDR3 DNA: TGCAGTGCTAGGACTATGAGCTCCTACGAGCAGTACTTC; J gene: TRBJ2-7; V gene: TRBV20-1; clone size: NA; CDR3 length: 13; D gene: NA
CDR3 protein: CASSPFTGEDTEAFF; CDR3 DNA: TGTGCCAGCAGCCCTTTTACAGGGGAAGACACTGAAGCTTTCTTT; J gene: TRBJ1-1; V gene: TRBV5-4; clone size: NA; CDR3 length: 15; D gene: TRBD1